This is a list of T cell receptor beta chains from one sample in a study of T cell responses to AZD1222 COVID-19 vaccine. Some clones are missing from TCRdb's copy, which holds only in-frame ones; the method was immunoSEQ multiplex PCR. The sample shows about 110,000 clones, nearly 90% of them seen only once. Specimen: peripheral blood, collected on day 0 of MenACWY control vaccination. These receptors came from an adult in good health. The CDR3 runs from the conserved cysteine through the conserved F or W. The D gene is left open where the match is weak. Clone size is stated in some rows and not others, as once, few, many or a class when expanded.

CASSLLADTYEQYF,TGTGCCAGCAGCCTACTAGCGGACACCTACGAGCAGTACTTC,.,TRBD2,TRBJ2-7,TRBV11-2
CASSYSVTQYF,TGTGCCAGCAGTTACTCGGTGACCCAGTACTTC,.,.,TRBJ2-5,TRBV6-2/TRBV6-3
CASSPYSPSTIYNEQFF,TGTGCCAGCTCACCATATAGTCCTAGTACAATTTACAATGAGCAGTTCTTC,.,.,TRBJ2-1,TRBV18
CASRDGQTNQPQHF,TGTGCCAGCAGGGACGGCCAGACCAATCAGCCCCAGCATTTT,once,.,TRBJ1-5,TRBV28
CASSLAGSETQYF,TGTGCCAGCAGCTTGGCAGGGTCCGAGACCCAGTACTTC,.,.,TRBJ2-5,TRBV5-6
CASSLDSWREVTGELFF,TGTGCCAGCAGCTTAGATTCTTGGCGGGAGGTGACCGGGGAGCTGTTTTTT,.,TRBD2,TRBJ2-2,TRBV11-2
CAWSVTGYGYTF,TGTGCCTGGAGTGTAACAGGGTATGGCTACACCTTC,once,.,TRBJ1-2,TRBV30
CASSSNTGGREKLFF,TGTGCCAGCAGCTCAAACACAGGGGGCCGGGAAAAACTGTTTTTT,.,TRBD1,TRBJ1-4,TRBV6-5
CSVWTGPNSYEQYF,TGCAGCGTTTGGACAGGGCCGAATTCCTACGAGCAGTACTTC,.,TRBD1,TRBJ2-7,TRBV29-1
CASSQERRGPGAFF,TGTGCCAGCAGCCAAGAACGCAGGGGGCCTGGGGCTTTCTTT,.,TRBD1,TRBJ1-1,TRBV4-2
CASSPFGGGLPPNEQFF,TGTGCCAGCAGCCCCTTCGGGGGAGGGCTCCCTCCCAATGAGCAGTTCTTC,.,TRBD2,TRBJ2-1,TRBV7-8
CASSQATAGRGTQYF,TGTGCCAGCAGCCAAGCGACAGCGGGCAGGGGTACGCAGTATTTT,.,.,TRBJ2-3,TRBV4-2
CASSLEVGDEQFF,TGCGCCAGCAGCTTGGAGGTCGGGGATGAGCAGTTCTTC,.,.,TRBJ2-1,TRBV5-1
CASSILSVSEAFF,TGCGCCAGCAGCATCCTGTCCGTGAGTGAAGCTTTCTTT,.,.,TRBJ1-1,TRBV5-1
CASSSLTDTQYF,TGTGCCAGCAGTTCTTTAACCGATACGCAGTATTTT,few,.,TRBJ2-3,TRBV28
CASSIAGQSGNTIYF,TGTGCCAGTAGTATAGCCGGGCAATCTGGAAACACCATATATTTT,.,.,TRBJ1-3,TRBV19
CASSVGLNGYTF,TGTGCCAGCTCTGTAGGGCTGAATGGCTACACCTTC,.,.,TRBJ1-2,TRBV18
CASSLLAGGSSYEQYF,TGTGCCAGCAGTTTACTAGCGGGGGGGAGCTCCTACGAGCAGTACTTC,.,TRBD2,TRBJ2-7,TRBV7-8
CATKSRGFTEAFF,TGTGCCACCAAAAGCCGGGGTTTCACTGAAGCTTTCTTT,few,.,TRBJ1-1,TRBV15
CASADRDRAGTEAFF,TGTGCCAGCGCAGACAGGGACAGGGCGGGTACTGAAGCTTTCTTT,.,TRBD1,TRBJ1-1,TRBV16
CASRGQRSEKLFF,TGTGCCAGCAGGGGACAGCGATCAGAAAAACTGTTTTTT,.,TRBD1,TRBJ1-4,TRBV2
CASSFPAGGPGEQYF,TGTGCCAGCAGCTTCCCAGCGGGGGGGCCGGGCGAGCAGTACTTC,.,TRBD2,TRBJ2-7,TRBV7-6
CASSPPGQINEKLFF,TGTGCCAGCAGCCCACCGGGACAGATTAATGAAAAACTGTTTTTT,.,TRBD1,TRBJ1-4,TRBV7-2
CASSLWTGGANTEAFF,TGTGCCAGCAGTTTATGGACAGGTGGGGCGAACACTGAAGCTTTCTTT,.,TRBD1,TRBJ1-1,TRBV27
CASRDTNTGELFF,TGTGCCAGCAGAGATACAAACACCGGGGAGCTGTTTTTT,.,.,TRBJ2-2,TRBV28
CSVAGTGMNQPQHF,TGCAGCGTGGCCGGGACAGGGATGAATCAGCCCCAGCATTTT,.,TRBD1,TRBJ1-5,TRBV29-1
CASSPGPGAPLHF,TGTGCCAGCAGCCCCGGCCCGGGGGCACCCCTCCACTTT,.,.,TRBJ1-6,TRBV7-9
CASSFQGVDYGYTF,TGCGCCAGCAGCTTCCAGGGGGTGGACTATGGCTACACCTTC,once,TRBD1,TRBJ1-2,TRBV5-1
CATDHRATYEQYF,TGTGCCACCGACCACCGGGCCACCTACGAGCAGTACTTC,.,.,TRBJ2-7,TRBV28
CAISPGQGPSSGYTF,TGTGCCATCAGTCCTGGACAGGGGCCCTCTTCGGGCTACACCTTC,.,TRBD1,TRBJ1-2,TRBV10-3
CAISGQGATDTQYF,TGTGCCATCTCGGGACAGGGGGCAACAGATACGCAGTATTTT,.,TRBD1,TRBJ2-3,TRBV10-3
CASSLERDTQYF,TGTGCCAGCAGCCTAGAGCGGGATACGCAGTATTTT,.,.,TRBJ2-3,TRBV5-5
CASSRRAGGELFF,TGTGCCAGCAGCCGGAGAGCTGGCGGGGAGCTGTTTTTT,.,.,TRBJ2-2,TRBV27
CASSKGPATYEQYF,TGTGCCAGCAGTAAGGGCCCCGCTACCTACGAGCAGTACTTC,.,.,TRBJ2-7,TRBV6-5
CASSLFPGGQETQYF,TGTGCCAGCAGCTTATTCCCGGGGGGCCAAGAGACCCAGTACTTC,.,TRBD2,TRBJ2-5,TRBV7-2
CASSHGLTYEQYF,TGTGCCAGCAGTCATGGCTTGACCTACGAGCAGTACTTC,once,.,TRBJ2-7,TRBV12-3/TRBV12-4
CSVDTGSQETQYF,TGCAGCGTTGATACAGGGTCCCAAGAGACCCAGTACTTC,once,.,TRBJ2-5,TRBV29-1
CASSDGGLAGEGEQFF,TGTGCCAGCAGTGATGGGGGACTAGCGGGAGAAGGTGAGCAGTTCTTC,once,TRBD2,TRBJ2-1,TRBV6-4
CASSPGGSDTQYF,TGTGCCAGCAGCCCCGGGGGATCGGATACGCAGTATTTT,.,.,TRBJ2-3,TRBV14
CASSPGRGRQPQHF,TGTGCCAGCAGCCCGGGGAGGGGGAGGCAGCCCCAGCATTTT,once,.,TRBJ1-5,TRBV7-2
CASNLQGPNTEAFF,TGTGCCAGCAACCTACAGGGACCGAACACTGAAGCTTTCTTT,.,.,TRBJ1-1,TRBV7-2
CASTSTEGIEAFF,TGTGCCAGTACCAGTACTGAAGGCATTGAAGCTTTCTTT,.,.,TRBJ1-1,TRBV19
CASSRRGMNTEAFF,TGTGCCAGCAGCCGGCGAGGGATGAACACTGAAGCTTTCTTT,.,.,TRBJ1-1,TRBV6-5
CATMDRKFSTDTQYF,TGTGCCACCATGGACAGAAAATTTAGCACAGATACGCAGTATTTT,.,.,TRBJ2-3,TRBV25-1
CASNMGSSYEQYF,TGTGCCAGCAACATGGGCAGTTCCTACGAGCAGTACTTC,.,.,TRBJ2-7,TRBV6-5
CASSEGWAGTYEQYF,TGTGCCAGCAGTGAGGGTTGGGCGGGCACCTACGAGCAGTACTTC,.,.,TRBJ2-7,TRBV6-1
CASSFDRDQPQHF,TGTGCCAGCAGCTTCGACAGGGATCAGCCCCAGCATTTT,few,TRBD1,TRBJ1-5,TRBV7-2